A single sample gave rise to the 12 T cell receptor beta chains below, sequenced in a study of blood T cell repertoires in COVID-19 (dated by TCRdb to 2018 to 2021). The library was built by means of the immunoSEQ multiplex PCR assay. This immuneACCESS table, as held by TCRdb, lists in-frame sequences with V and J called but not all clones. Of the missing ones, under half trace to an unresolved V gene in checked studies; the others have no known cause. A total of some 180,000 clones appear in this sample, 80% to 90% of them only once. 11% of the sample is in the top ten clones. The sequencing sample was made of peripheral blood. The source of these receptors is a woman aged 40 to 55 with COVID-19, enrolled during active disease.

The genes are TRBV5-1 and TRBJ2-7; no firm D call. This CDR3 is built from 15 residues. Trimming removed 0 bases from V and 1 base from J, with 11 bases in between. CDR1 is SGHRS and CDR2 is YFSETQ in the germline V gene. CDR3 coding DNA: TGCGCCAGCAGCTTGGAACAGACGTTTTCCTACGAGCAGTACTTC. Protein product: CASSLEQTFSYEQYF.

This chain joins TRBV11-2 and TRBJ2-1; D may be TRBD2 (6 bases). Trimming took 1 base from V and 6 from J, leaving 19 bases between them. The germline V gene encodes CDR1 SGHAT and CDR2 FQNNGV. The CDR3 contains 17 residues. This CDR3 is CASSLVGGEVRSNEQFF. The CDR3 region has the DNA TGTGCCAGCAGCTTAGTCGGCGGGGAAGTACGAAGCAATGAGCAGTTCTTC.

The rearrangement links TRBV30 to TRBJ2-7, with a possible D match to TRBD1 (5 bases). Germline lookup yields CDR1 GTSNPN and CDR2 SVGIG (reference sequence). With 0 bases removed from V and 6 bases from J, the gap between germline ends came to 15 bases. The CDR3 extends over 14 amino acids. The CDR3 is CAWSVLVRVGEQYF. The CDR3 DNA follows: TGTGCCTGGAGTGTACTGGTCAGGGTCGGCGAGCAGTACTTC.

The chain couples TRBV9 to TRBJ2-2; tentatively, D is TRBD2 (5 bases). The CDR3 is 15 amino acids. Trimming shortened V by 1 base and J by 7 bases, and 14 bases separated the two germline ends. Germline V gene data show CDR1 as SGDLS and CDR2 as YYNGEE. The CDR3, as DNA: TGTGCCAGCAGCGTAAGTCTAGCTGCTAGCGGGGAGCTGTTTTTT. Encoded protein: CASSVSLAASGELFF.

The chain uses TRBV7-2 and TRBJ2-7; 10 bases fit TRBD1. CDR3 size: 14 residues. The V gene end was trimmed by 4 bases and the J gene end by 6 bases; junction bases not matched to a gene: 6. Germline loops: CDR1 SGHTA, CDR2 FQGNSA. Written as DNA, the CDR3 is TGTGCCAGCAGCTCCGACAGGGGGCTACGCGAGCAGTACTTC. This translates into CASSSDRGLREQYF.

The V gene is TRBV12-3 or TRBV12-4, the J gene TRBJ2-5; weak D call: TRBD2 (5 bases). The CDR3 runs to 13 residues. The V end was cut by 3 bases, the J end by 2 bases, with 7 bases between. CDR3 DNA: TGTGCCAGCAGTTTCGGACTTCAAGAGACCCAGTACTTC. Translating it yields CASSFGLQETQYF.

The chain is built from TRBV12-3 or TRBV12-4 and TRBJ2-7; 8 positions match TRBD1. J lost 3 bases, V lost 7 bases, and 5 bases had no gene match. The CDR3 consists of 13 residues. The CDR3 DNA reads as TGTGCCAGCACCAAACAGGGGGGCTACGAGCAGTACTTC. Its protein is CASTKQGGYEQYF.

The chain carries TRBV5-1 and TRBJ1-1; a possible D gene is TRBD1 (6 bases). Germline V gene data show CDR1 as SGHRS and CDR2 as YFSETQ. The CDR3 totals 14 residues. The V and J ends lost 5 bases and 1 base respectively, with 12 bases between them. CDR3 DNA sequence: TGCGCCAGCAGTCCAGGGGATAGGAACACTGAAGCTTTCTTT. Translating gives CASSPGDRNTEAFF.

This clone turned up a few times. The CDR3 bases are TGTGCCAGCAGCCAATGGCGGGGGAATCAAGAGACCCAGTACTTC. Translation: CASSQWRGNQETQYF. The V gene is TRBV14, the J gene TRBJ2-5, with TRBD2 matching over 7 bases. This CDR3 is 15 amino acids long. The V gene end was trimmed by 2 bases and the J gene end by 2 bases; junction bases not matched to a gene: 5. CDR1 is SGHDN, CDR2 FVKESK, per germline.

The V gene is TRBV6-5, the J gene TRBJ1-5, with D possibly matching TRBD1 (6 bases). Per the germline V gene, CDR1 is MNHEY and CDR2 is SVGAGI. The CDR3 consists of 14 residues. The germline V and J ends were trimmed by 2 bases and 7 bases, with 12 bases remaining between them. The CDR3 DNA sequence: TGTGCCAGCAGTTACACAGGGAATGGGCAGCCCCAGCATTTT. Translating it yields CASSYTGNGQPQHF.

The rearrangement joins TRBV9 to TRBJ2-1; no definite D call. The CDR3 loop spans 12 amino acids. Trimming removed 0 bases at V and 7 bases at J, with 5 bases between. Germline CDR1 SGDLS, CDR2 YYNGEE. The CDR3 region is CASSVASNEQFF. DNA for the CDR3: TGTGCCAGCAGCGTAGCGTCTAATGAGCAGTTCTTC. Full variable domain (rest looked up from reference TRBV9 and TRBJ2-1): DSGVTQTPKHLITATGQRVTLRCSPRSGDLSVYWYQQSLDQGLQFLIQYYNGEERAKGNILERFSAQQFPDLHSELNLSSLELGDSALYFCASSVASNEQFFGPGTRLTVL.

The chain links TRBV9 to TRBJ1-2; 8 bases align to TRBD1. Per the germline V gene, CDR1 is SGDLS and CDR2 is YYNGEE. The CDR3 length is 17 residues. V was pared by 3 bases and J by 2 bases, with 12 bases of the junction left unmatched. DNA of the CDR3: TGTGCCAGCAGCGGTTTTTTGACCAGGGGGCTGAACTATGGCTACACCTTC. Encoded protein: CASSGFLTRGLNYGYTF.